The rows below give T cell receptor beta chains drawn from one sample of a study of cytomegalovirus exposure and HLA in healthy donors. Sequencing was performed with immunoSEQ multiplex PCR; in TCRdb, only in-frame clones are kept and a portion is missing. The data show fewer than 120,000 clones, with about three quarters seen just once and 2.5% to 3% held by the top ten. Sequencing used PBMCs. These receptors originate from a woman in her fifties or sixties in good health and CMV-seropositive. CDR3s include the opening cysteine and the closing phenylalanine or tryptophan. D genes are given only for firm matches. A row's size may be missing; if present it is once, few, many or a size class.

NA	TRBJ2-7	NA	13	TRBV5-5	TGTGCCAGCACGAATCCTGAGGGCCTCGAGCAGTACTTC	CASTNPEGLEQYF
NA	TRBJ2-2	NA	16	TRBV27	TGTGCCAGCAGTTTAGAGGTGGCGATAACCGGCGGGGAGCTGTTTTTT	CASSLEVAITGGELFF
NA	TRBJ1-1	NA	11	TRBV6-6	TGTGCCAGCATTAAACAGGAAAAAGCTTTCTTT	CASIKQEKAFF
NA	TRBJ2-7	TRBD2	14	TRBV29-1	TGCAGCGTAGAGGGACTAGCGCAGACCTACGAGCAGTACTTC	CSVEGLAQTYEQYF
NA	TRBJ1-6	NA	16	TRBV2	TGTGCCAGCAGTGGAGTACAGGGCACCTATAATTCACCCCTCCACTTT	CASSGVQGTYNSPLHF
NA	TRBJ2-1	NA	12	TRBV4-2	TGTGCCAGCAGCAGACGGGACTATGAGCAGTTCTTC	CASSRRDYEQFF
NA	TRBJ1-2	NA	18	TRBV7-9	TGTGCCAGCAGCTTAGGATCGGGGCGTAACCCCGGGGGGTTAGGCTACACCTTC	CASSLGSGRNPGGLGYTF
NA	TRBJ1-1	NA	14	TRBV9	TGTGCCAGCAGCCCGAATACGGTTTTGAGGGAAGCTTTCTTT	CASSPNTVLREAFF
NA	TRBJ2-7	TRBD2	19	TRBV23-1	TGCGCCAGCAGTCCTCAGCGTCTAGCGGGGAACTTAAGACCCTACGAGCAGTACTTC	CASSPQRLAGNLRPYEQYF
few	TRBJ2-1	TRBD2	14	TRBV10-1	TGCGCCAGCAGTTCAGGACTAGTCACCAATGAGCAGTTCTTC	CASSSGLVTNEQFF
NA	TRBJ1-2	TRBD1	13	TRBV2	TGTGCCAGCAGGGAAACAGGGGCCTATGGCTACACCTTC	CASRETGAYGYTF
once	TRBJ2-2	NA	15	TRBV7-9	TGTGCCAGCAGCTTAGCCCAGGTCGACACCGGGGAGCTGTTTTTT	CASSLAQVDTGELFF
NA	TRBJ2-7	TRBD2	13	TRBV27	TGTGCCAGCAGTCTTAGCGGGAGCTACGAGCAGTACTTC	CASSLSGSYEQYF
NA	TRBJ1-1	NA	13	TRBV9	TGTGCCAGCAGCATCGGGGGAAACACTGAAGCTTTCTTT	CASSIGGNTEAFF
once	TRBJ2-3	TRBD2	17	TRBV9	TGTGCCAGCAGCGTAGAGTCGTGGACTAGAGCCGTGGATACGCAGTATTTT	CASSVESWTRAVDTQYF
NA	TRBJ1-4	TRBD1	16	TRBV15	TGTGCCACCAGCAGAGGGGGGACAGGGATTAATGAAAAACTGTTTTTT	CATSRGGTGINEKLFF
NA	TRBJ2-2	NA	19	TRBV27	TGTGCCAGCAGTTTCTACAGGGCCCGAGGAACGAAGCGCACCGGGGAGCTGTTTTTT	CASSFYRARGTKRTGELFF
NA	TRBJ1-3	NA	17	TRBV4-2	TGTGCCAGCAGCCAAGATCCAGGTATGAGCTCTGGAAACACCATATATTTT	CASSQDPGMSSGNTIYF
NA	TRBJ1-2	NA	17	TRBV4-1	TGCGCCAGCAGCCAAGAGCCCGGTATAGGACAACCCTATGGCTACACCTTC	CASSQEPGIGQPYGYTF
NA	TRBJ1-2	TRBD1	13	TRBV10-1	TGCGCCAGCAGTGAGGAGGGGGCCCATGGCTACACCTTC	CASSEEGAHGYTF
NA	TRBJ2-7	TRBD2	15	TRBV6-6	TGTGCCAGCGCCTCAAGAGCGGGAAAGTTCCACGAGCAGTACTTC	CASASRAGKFHEQYF
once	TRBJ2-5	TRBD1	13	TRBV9	TGTGCCAGCAGCGCGACAGGGCAGGAGAAGCAGTACTTC	CASSATGQEKQYF
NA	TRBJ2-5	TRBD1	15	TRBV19	TGTGCCAGTAGGGATCCGGGACAGGGAGTGGAGACCCAGTACTTC	CASRDPGQGVETQYF
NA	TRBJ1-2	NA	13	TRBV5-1	TGCGCCAGCAGCCCTACGACGGACTATGGATACACCTTC	CASSPTTDYGYTF
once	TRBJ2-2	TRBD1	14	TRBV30	TGTGCCTGGAGTACAGGGGCCGGCACCGGGGAGCTGTTTTTT	CAWSTGAGTGELFF
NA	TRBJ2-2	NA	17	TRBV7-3	TGTGCCAGCAGCTTACAGGGCCCCTATATACGCACCGGGGAGCTGTTTTTT	CASSLQGPYIRTGELFF
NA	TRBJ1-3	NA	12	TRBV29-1	TGCAGCGTTGGAACAGACGGAAACACCATATATTTT	CSVGTDGNTIYF
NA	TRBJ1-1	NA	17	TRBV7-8	TGTGCCAGCAGCTTAGAGGTCAGCGGGGTACAGAACACTGAAGCTTTCTTT	CASSLEVSGVQNTEAFF
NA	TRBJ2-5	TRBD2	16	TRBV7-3	TGTGCCAGCAGCTTAACGGCTAGCGGGAGTTTTGAGACCCAGTACTTC	CASSLTASGSFETQYF
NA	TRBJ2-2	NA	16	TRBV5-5	TGTGCCAGCAGCTTGGGAATACACAGGAACACCGGGGAGCTGTTTTTT	CASSLGIHRNTGELFF
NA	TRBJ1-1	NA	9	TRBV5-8	TGTGCCAGCAGCTTGGCGGCTTTCTTT	CASSLAAFF
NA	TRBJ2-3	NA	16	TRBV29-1	TGCAGCGTTGCAGGGTTCGACCACGCACCCACAGATACGCAGTATTTT	CSVAGFDHAPTDTQYF
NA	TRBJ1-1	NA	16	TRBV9	TGTGCCAGCAGCCCGGGGGGCCCTCTTATGAACACTGAAGCTTTCTTT	CASSPGGPLMNTEAFF
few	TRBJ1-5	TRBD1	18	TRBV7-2	TGTGCCAGCAGCTCTGGACAGGGGACACTATATAGCAATCAGCCCCAGCATTTT	CASSSGQGTLYSNQPQHF
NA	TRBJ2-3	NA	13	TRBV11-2	TGTGCCAGCAGCTTACAGGGTACAGATACGCAGTATTTT	CASSLQGTDTQYF
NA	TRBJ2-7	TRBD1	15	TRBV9	TGTGCCAGCAGCACAGGGGGCGCGGAGAACTTCGAGCAGTACTTC	CASSTGGAENFEQYF
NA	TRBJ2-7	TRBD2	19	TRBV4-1	TGCGCCAGCAGCCGAACGACTAGCGGGAGGGCCATCCCCTCCTACGAGCAGTACTTC	CASSRTTSGRAIPSYEQYF